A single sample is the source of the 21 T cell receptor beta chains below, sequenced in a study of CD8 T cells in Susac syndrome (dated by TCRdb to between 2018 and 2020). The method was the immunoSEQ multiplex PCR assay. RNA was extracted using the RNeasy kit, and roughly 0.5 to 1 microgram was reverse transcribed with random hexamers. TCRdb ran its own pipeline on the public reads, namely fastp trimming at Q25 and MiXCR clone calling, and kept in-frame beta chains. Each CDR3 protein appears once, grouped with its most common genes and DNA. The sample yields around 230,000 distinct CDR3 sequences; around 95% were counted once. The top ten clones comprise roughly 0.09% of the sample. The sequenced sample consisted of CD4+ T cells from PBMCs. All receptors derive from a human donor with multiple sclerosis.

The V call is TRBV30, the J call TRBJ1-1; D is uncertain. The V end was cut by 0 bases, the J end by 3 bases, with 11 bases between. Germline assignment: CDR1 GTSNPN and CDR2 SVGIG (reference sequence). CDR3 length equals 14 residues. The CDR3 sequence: CAWSVRVGDTEAFF. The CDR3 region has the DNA TGTGCCTGGAGTGTCCGGGTTGGGGACACTGAAGCTTTCTTT.

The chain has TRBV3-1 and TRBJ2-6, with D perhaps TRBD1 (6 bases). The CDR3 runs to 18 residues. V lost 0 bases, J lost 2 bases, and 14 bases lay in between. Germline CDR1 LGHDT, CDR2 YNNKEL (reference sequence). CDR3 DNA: TGTGCCAGCAGCCAAGATCAGGGGTGGGCTCCTGGGGCCAACGTCCTGACTTTC. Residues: CASSQDQGWAPGANVLTF.

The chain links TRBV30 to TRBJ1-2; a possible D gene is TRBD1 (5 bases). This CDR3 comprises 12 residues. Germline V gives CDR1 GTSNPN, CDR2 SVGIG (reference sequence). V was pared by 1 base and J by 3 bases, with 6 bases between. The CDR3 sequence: CAWSGDDYGYTF. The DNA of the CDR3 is TGTGCCTGGAGTGGGGACGACTATGGCTACACCTTC.

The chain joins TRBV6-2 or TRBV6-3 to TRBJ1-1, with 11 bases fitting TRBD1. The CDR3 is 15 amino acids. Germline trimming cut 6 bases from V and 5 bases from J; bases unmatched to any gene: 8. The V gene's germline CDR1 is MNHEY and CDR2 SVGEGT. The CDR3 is CASRGTDRGHTEAFF. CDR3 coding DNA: TGTGCCAGCAGGGGAACGGACAGGGGGCATACTGAAGCTTTCTTT.

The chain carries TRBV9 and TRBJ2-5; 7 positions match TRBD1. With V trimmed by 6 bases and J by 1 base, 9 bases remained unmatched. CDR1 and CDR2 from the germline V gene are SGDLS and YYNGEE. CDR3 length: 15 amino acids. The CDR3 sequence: CASTTGDRFQETQYF. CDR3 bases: TGTGCCAGCACCACCGGGGACAGATTCCAAGAGACCCAGTACTTC.

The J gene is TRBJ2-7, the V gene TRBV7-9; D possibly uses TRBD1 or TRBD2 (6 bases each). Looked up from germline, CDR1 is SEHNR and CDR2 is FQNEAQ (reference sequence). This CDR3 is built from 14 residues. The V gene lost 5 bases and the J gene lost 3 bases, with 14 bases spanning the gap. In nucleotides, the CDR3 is TGTGCCAGCAGCCTCAAGGGGGGTTTCTACGAGCAGTACTTC. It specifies CASSLKGGFYEQYF.

CDR3 DNA: TGCAGCGCCGGCGGGGCCCGGGGGACCCTCACAGATACGCAGTATTTT. Translated, it gives CSAGGARGTLTDTQYF. The rearrangement joins TRBV29-1 to TRBJ2-3, with D tentatively TRBD2 (6 bases). The CDR3 has 16 residues. Trimming stripped 7 bases from V and 2 bases from J, with 22 bases between. The germline gives CDR1 SQVTM, CDR2 ANQGSEA.

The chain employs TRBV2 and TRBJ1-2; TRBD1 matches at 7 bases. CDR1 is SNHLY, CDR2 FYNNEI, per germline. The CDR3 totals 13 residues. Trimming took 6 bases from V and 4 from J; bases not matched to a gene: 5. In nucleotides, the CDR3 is TGTGCCAGCAGGTCGGGACAGAGCTATGGCTACACCTTC. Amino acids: CASRSGQSYGYTF. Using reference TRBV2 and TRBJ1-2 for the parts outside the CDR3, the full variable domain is EPEVTQTPSHQVTQMGQEVILRCVPISNHLYFYWYRQILGQKVEFLVSFYNNEISEKSEIFDDQFSVERPDGSNFTLKIRSTKLEDSAMYFCASRSGQSYGYTFGSGTRLTVV.

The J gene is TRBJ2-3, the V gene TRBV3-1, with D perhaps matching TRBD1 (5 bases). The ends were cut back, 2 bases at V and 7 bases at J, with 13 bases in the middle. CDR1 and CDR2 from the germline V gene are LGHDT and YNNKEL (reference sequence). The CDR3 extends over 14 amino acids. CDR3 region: CASSQSGSTHTQYF. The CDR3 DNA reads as TGTGCCAGCAGCCAATCAGGGTCGACCCATACGCAGTATTTT.

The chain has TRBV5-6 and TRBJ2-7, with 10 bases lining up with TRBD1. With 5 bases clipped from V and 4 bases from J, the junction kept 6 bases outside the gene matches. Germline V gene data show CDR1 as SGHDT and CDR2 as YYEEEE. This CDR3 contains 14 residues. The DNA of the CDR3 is TGTGCCAGCAGTCCGGGACAGGGGTTTTACGAGCAGTACTTC. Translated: CASSPGQGFYEQYF.

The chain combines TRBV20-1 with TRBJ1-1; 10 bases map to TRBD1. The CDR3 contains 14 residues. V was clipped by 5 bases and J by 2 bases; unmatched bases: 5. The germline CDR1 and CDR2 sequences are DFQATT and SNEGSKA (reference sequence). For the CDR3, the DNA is TGCAGTGCTCCTGGACAGGGGGGCAACACTGAAGCTTTCTTT. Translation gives CSAPGQGGNTEAFF.

CDR3 loop: CSAIDLTAQYF. CDR3 nucleotide sequence: TGCAGTGCCATTGACCTAACGGCCCAGTACTTC. The V call is TRBV20-1, the J call TRBJ2-5, with D unclear. Trimming left V 6 bases short and J 9 bases short, with 14 bases between. Per the germline V gene, CDR1 is DFQATT and CDR2 is SNEGSKA (reference sequence). The CDR3 is 11 amino acids.

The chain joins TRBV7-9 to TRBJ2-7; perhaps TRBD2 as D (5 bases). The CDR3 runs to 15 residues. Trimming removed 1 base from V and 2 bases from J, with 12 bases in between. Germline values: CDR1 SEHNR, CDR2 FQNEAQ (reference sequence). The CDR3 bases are TGTGCCAGCAGCTTAGGGGCTAGCCGACCCTACGAGCAGTACTTC. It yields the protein CASSLGASRPYEQYF.

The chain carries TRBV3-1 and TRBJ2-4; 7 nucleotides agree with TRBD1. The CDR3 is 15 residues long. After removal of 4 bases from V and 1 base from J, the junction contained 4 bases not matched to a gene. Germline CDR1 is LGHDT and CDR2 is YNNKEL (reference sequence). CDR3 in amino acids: CASSLPTGAKNIQYF. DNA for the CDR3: TGTGCCAGCAGCCTTCCGACAGGGGCCAAAAACATTCAGTACTTC.

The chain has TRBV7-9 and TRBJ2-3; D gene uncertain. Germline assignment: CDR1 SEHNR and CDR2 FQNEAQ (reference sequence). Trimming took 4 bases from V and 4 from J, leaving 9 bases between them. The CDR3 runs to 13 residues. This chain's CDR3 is CASSSNPADTQYF. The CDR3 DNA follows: TGTGCCAGCAGCTCTAACCCAGCAGATACGCAGTATTTT.

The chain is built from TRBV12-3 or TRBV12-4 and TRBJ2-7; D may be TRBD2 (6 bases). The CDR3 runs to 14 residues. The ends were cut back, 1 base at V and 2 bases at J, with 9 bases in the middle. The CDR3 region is CASSLGRGAYEQYF. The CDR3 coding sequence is TGTGCCAGCAGTTTAGGGAGGGGAGCCTACGAGCAGTACTTC.

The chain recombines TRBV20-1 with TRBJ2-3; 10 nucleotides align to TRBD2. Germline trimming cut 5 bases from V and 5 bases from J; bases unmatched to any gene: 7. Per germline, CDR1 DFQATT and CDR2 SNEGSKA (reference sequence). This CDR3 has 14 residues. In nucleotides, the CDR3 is TGCAGTGCTGGCCCAGCGGGAGGGGGAGATACGCAGTATTTT. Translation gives CSAGPAGGGDTQYF.

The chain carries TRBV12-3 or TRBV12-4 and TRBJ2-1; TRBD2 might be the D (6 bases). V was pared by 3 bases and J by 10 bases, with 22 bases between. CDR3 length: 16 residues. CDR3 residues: CASSFGLALSGGEQFF. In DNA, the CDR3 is TGTGCCAGCAGTTTTGGGCTAGCGCTATCGGGTGGAGAGCAGTTCTTC.

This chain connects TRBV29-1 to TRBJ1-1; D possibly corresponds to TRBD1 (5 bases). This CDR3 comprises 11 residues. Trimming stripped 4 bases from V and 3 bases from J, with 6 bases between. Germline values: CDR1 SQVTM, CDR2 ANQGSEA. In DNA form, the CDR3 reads TGCAGCGTTGTGGGGGACACTGAAGCTTTCTTT. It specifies CSVVGDTEAFF.

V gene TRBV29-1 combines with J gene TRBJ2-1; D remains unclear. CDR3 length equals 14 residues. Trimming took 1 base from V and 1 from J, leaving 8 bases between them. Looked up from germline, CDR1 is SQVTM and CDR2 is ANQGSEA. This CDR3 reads CSVEVPRSYNEQFF. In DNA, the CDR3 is TGCAGCGTTGAAGTTCCGAGGTCCTACAATGAGCAGTTCTTC.

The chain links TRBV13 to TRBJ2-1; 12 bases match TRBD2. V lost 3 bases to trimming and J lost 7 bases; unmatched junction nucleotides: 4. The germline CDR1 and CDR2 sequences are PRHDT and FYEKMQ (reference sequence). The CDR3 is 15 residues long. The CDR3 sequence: CASSFWTSGKNEQFF. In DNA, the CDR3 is TGTGCCAGCAGCTTCTGGACTAGCGGGAAGAATGAGCAGTTCTTC.